The clone carrying this TCR beta chain was observed at least ten times. No antigen is known for it. CDR1 and CDR2 from the germline V gene are SQVTM and ANQGSEA. V shed 4 bases and J shed 3 bases, with 15 bases lying between them. The CDR3 contains 14 residues. cDNA synthesis was performed by 5'RACE with 10-nucleotide random UMIs. TCRdb re-analysed the 5' RACE reads in MiXCR, keeping a single row per CDR3 protein. The sample has around 76,000 distinct CDR3 sequences, 9.5% to 13% seen once. The time point denotes: longitudinal time-point 1 (baseline). PBMCs stored at -80 C, 2 million in total, were the source of the unsorted libraries. These data originate in a study of neurological immune-mediated disorders. General study points: Expanded clones shared no identical CDR3 amino acid sequences across subjects, which suggested private TCR-beta repertoires in all groups.

This sequence originates from a man younger than 40 in good health. J is TRBJ1-1 and V is TRBV29-1, with a weak D call TRBD1 (5 bases). The sample consisted of PBMCs. The CDR3 nucleotides read TGCAGCGTTGGCGTCCAGGGCAGGTACACTGAAGCTTTCTTT. Its translation: CSVGVQGRYTEAFF.